The sequence of this TCR beta chain was determined in a study of T cells in Graves' hyperthyroidism and ophthalmopathy (dated by TCRdb to about 2019). In terms of the full investigation: Peripheral blood samples were taken at initial diagnosis, before any treatment was given. A discovery cohort of about 96 patients, approximately 44 with Graves' ophthalmopathy and under 60 with stable Graves' hyperthyroidism, was used to find distinguishing TCR V-J signatures. Prospective prediction of ophthalmopathy was tested in an independent validation cohort of 18 to 20 hyperthyroidism patients and 17 patients who later progressed to ophthalmopathy. The 95 to 100 discovery patients were randomly divided into training and test sets at a 7:3 ratio. The study also compared thyroid tissue and blood T-cell repertoires from more than five Graves' hyperthyroidism patients. Following sampling, methimazole starting at 30 mg daily was given to hyperthyroidism patients, and high-dose intravenous methylprednisolone was given to ophthalmopathy patients. According to the paper, TCR Vbeta CDR3 sequencing was carried out on 135 peripheral blood samples, which came from 40 to 45 ophthalmopathy, 75 to 80 hyperthyroidism and approximately 17 progressor patients. Overall study results and their limits: No statistical method was used to set the sample size in advance, and investigators knew the group allocation. Blood samples also contained most of the expanded thyroid clonotypes (frequency above 0.001), which suggests that blood repertoires may reflect thyroid immune responses. During validation, the model predicted progression to ophthalmopathy a median of around 6 months ahead of onset, with around 65% sensitivity and under 85% specificity. Ophthalmopathy was separated from stable hyperthyroidism by a 13 V-J signature model, with around 90% sensitivity and approximately 81% specificity obtained in cross-validation and 80%/75% obtained in testing.

The sample holds many counts of this clonotype. Its antigen specificity is not known. The sample holds no much larger clone one base away, and base qualities are not on file. Hyperthyroidism patients were newly diagnosed, had a disease duration of under 2 months, and were aged 18 to 65 years. Any patient with an uncontrolled infection, another autoimmune disease, pregnancy or lactation was excluded. Diagnoses were established on the basis of clinical symptoms, serum thyroxine and TRAb, thyroid ultrasound, and orbital computed tomography. Blood from progressor patients was collected at the time of first diagnosis with hyperthyroidism, before any ophthalmopathy symptoms had appeared. PBMCs were separated from roughly 9.3 ml of fresh peripheral blood using Ficoll-Paque density gradient centrifugation. Progressor patients were defined as those initially diagnosed with Graves' hyperthyroidism in whom ophthalmopathy developed during follow-up. Total RNA was extracted with Trizol reagent, and quality was checked on an Agilent 2100 Bioanalyzer.

The TCR beta CDR3 regions were amplified from the RNA transcripts. The TCR CDR3 was subjected to a first round of RT-PCR using the HTBI primer set and the Qiagen OneStep RT-PCR kit. The libraries were constructed in a second round of multiplex PCR and then size-selected and purified. Sequencing of the libraries was done on an Illumina HiSeq2000 using paired-end 100 bp reads. Per the original workflow: SOAPnuke was used to process the raw data, throwing out any read that contained adapters or uncalled bases, had a mean Phred below 15, or lacked an exact constant-primer or identifier match. High-quality paired reads were merged using COPE v1.2.5, and each unique nucleotide sequence was defined as a clonotype. MiTCR v1.1 was used to align the clonotypes against IMGT TRBV, TRBD and TRBJ reference segments. Only V-J combinations with frequency above 0.0001, covering 99% to 99.2% of repertoires, were analysed. The TCS score was defined as F50 (clonal expansion) divided by E x V (chaos), with BLOSUM62-based TCRdist calculated between CDR3 peptides within each V-J. Welch's t-statistics and random forest reduced roughly 530 V-J features to 10 to 15, which were used in a naive Bayes classifier (R e1071). TCRdb passed the public sequencing reads through fastp at Q25 and MiXCR, retaining productive beta sequences. A single entry per CDR3 protein holds the most common genes and DNA from its merged rows. These V and J calls derive from TCRdb rather than the authors' analysis. The sample table records approximately 270,000 distinct CDR3 sequences; approximately 15% of these occur just once. The top ten constitute roughly 13% of the sample.

Trimming removed 2 bases from V and 7 bases from J, leaving 6 bases between the germline ends. The CDR3 contains 12 residues, cysteine and phenylalanine counted. Just the 36-base CDR3 DNA is kept, in frame starting at base 1. From the germline V gene, CDR1 is MDHEN and CDR2 is SYDVKM. The sequenced sample consisted of blood. The sequence came from a woman between 35 and 50 years old with Graves' hyperthyroidism that later progressed to Graves' ophthalmopathy. The rearrangement combines TRBV28 with TRBJ1-5; the D gene cannot be resolved reliably. Read as DNA, the sequence is TGTGCCAGCAGTTTAAAGGCGCAGCCCCAGCATTTT. This encodes CASSLKAQPQHF.